This T cell receptor beta chain is from a study of T-cell reconstitution after alpha-beta-depleted transplantation in children listed by TCRdb under 2016. Regarding the research as a whole: Using TCR repertoire profiling, the study quantitatively followed how T-cell immune reconstitution unfolded in children after TCRalphabeta/CD19-depleted allogeneic hematopoietic cell transplantation. Points the paper makes about the study in general: Over the following months the frequencies of hyperexpanded clones went down, and after one year T-cell counts and TCRbeta diversity were mostly credited to newly produced T cells. In some patients, high TCRbeta diversity at day 60 was attributed to recipient T cells and intrathymic progenitors that had survived conditioning. The apparently early recovery of alphabetaT-cell counts about two months after transplant reportedly depended on only several hundred rapidly expanded clones that came from non-depleted graft cells.

This clonotype came up a few times. The antigen this receptor binds is unknown. Base quality data are lacking; no much larger clone is found one base away. The sample's treatment or condition label, decoded: allogeneic hematopoietic cell transplantation with graft depleted of TCRalphabeta T cells and CD19 B cells. The children who served as transplant recipients had been given grafts of TCRalphabeta/CD19-depleted allogeneic hematopoietic cells. Per the germline V gene, MNHEY is the CDR1 and SVGAGI is the CDR2. V gives up 2 bases and J gives up 0 bases, and the segment between their germline ends measures 11 bases. Its CDR3 holds 16 amino acids, cysteine through phenylalanine. The sequence is cut down to CDR3 DNA, 48 bases in frame from base 1. The library was made by PCR. Sequencing was performed on an Illumina HiSeq 2500. TCR library preparation used molecular barcoding, with unique molecular identifiers applied to normalize quantification of the TCRbeta repertoire. TCRdb reran the public reads through fastp at Q25 and MiXCR, keeping productive beta chains. CDR3 protein sequences are deduplicated, and each keeps its most common genes and DNA. A total of some 600,000 distinct CDR3 sequences appear in this sample, around 13% of them only once. The ten largest account for around 2.2% of the sample.

In this chain, TRBV6-5 is recombined with TRBJ2-1; there is no confident call for the D gene. This clonotype was obtained from a male patient under 18 who had a stem cell transplant for acute myeloid leukemia, so the T cells may come from the graft donor. The sequences come from PBMCs, mostly from graft donor cells, collected 360 days after TCRalphabeta/CD19-depleted stem cell transplant. CDR3 loop: CASSYRVSSSYNEQFF. In nucleotides, the sequence is TGTGCCAGCAGTTACCGGGTCTCGAGCTCCTACAATGAGCAGTTCTTC.